Listed below are T cell receptor beta chains from one sample, sequenced in a study of technical replicates of blood from a handful of donors. Profiling relied on immunoSEQ multiplex PCR, and the TCRdb table lists in-frame clones only, not all of them. The sample has about 59,000 clones, just under 95% seen once. Sequencing was performed on PBMCs. These TCRs come from a human donor in good health. Some clones in this sample may be carry-over from other donors' samples. Each CDR3 is given with its conserved first and last residue. The order of the fields is D gene, J gene, V gene, CDR3 protein, CDR3 DNA. The D gene is left open where the match is weak.

TRBD2,TRBJ2-2,TRBV6-1,CASSTGTSGAGELFF,TGTGCCAGCAGCACCGGGACTAGCGGGGCCGGGGAGCTGTTTTTT
NA,TRBJ1-3,TRBV7-6,CASSLGTSSGNTIYF,TGTGCCAGCAGCTTAGGAACCAGCTCTGGAAACACCATATATTTT
NA,TRBJ2-3,TRBV6-4,CASSDTSGGQDTQYF,TGTGCCAGCAGTGACACAAGCGGTGGACAGGATACGCAGTATTTT
NA,TRBJ1-4,TRBV4-2,CASSTGGGTVGEKLFF,TGTGCCAGCAGCACGGGCGGAGGCACGGTGGGAGAAAAACTGTTTTTT
NA,TRBJ2-5,TRBV11-3,CASSSRGNLGQETQYF,TGTGCCAGCAGCTCACGGGGTAACTTAGGCCAAGAGACCCAGTACTTC
NA,TRBJ1-4,TRBV9,CASGPGGTNEKLFF,TGTGCCAGCGGGCCCGGGGGGACGAATGAAAAACTGTTTTTT
TRBD2,TRBJ2-7,TRBV18,CASSPGTSGRVNEQYF,TGTGCCAGCTCACCCGGGACTAGCGGGAGGGTCAACGAGCAGTACTTC
NA,TRBJ2-2,TRBV7-9,CASSLAQGSTGELFF,TGTGCCAGCAGCTTAGCCCAGGGTTCAACCGGGGAGCTGTTTTTT
NA,TRBJ2-3,TRBV30,CAWSPGGAPGTDTQYF,TGTGCCTGGAGTCCGGGTGGAGCACCTGGCACAGATACGCAGTATTTT
NA,TRBJ2-2,TRBV6-1,CASSGQFAGELFF,TGTGCCAGCAGTGGGCAGTTCGCCGGGGAGCTGTTTTTT
TRBD1,TRBJ1-3,TRBV7-9,CASSLPRLDRDYGNTIYF,TGTGCCAGCAGCTTGCCACGATTGGACAGGGATTATGGAAACACCATATATTTT
NA,TRBJ2-3,TRBV6-5,CASRPRVSSTDTQYF,TGTGCCAGCAGGCCGAGGGTTTCCTCCACAGATACGCAGTATTTT
TRBD1,TRBJ1-5,TRBV6-1,CASSDPTGTNQPQHF,TGTGCCAGCAGCGACCCGACAGGGACCAATCAGCCCCAGCATTTT
NA,TRBJ2-5,TRBV7-6,CASSPTNGETQYF,TGTGCCAGCAGCCCGACTAATGGAGAGACCCAGTACTTC
NA,TRBJ1-5,TRBV6-5,CASSVRGVGNQPQHF,TGTGCCAGCAGTGTCCGGGGTGTAGGCAATCAGCCCCAGCATTTT
NA,TRBJ2-6,TRBV2,CASSKNARASGANVLTF,TGTGCCAGCAGTAAGAACGCGAGGGCCTCTGGGGCCAACGTCCTGACTTTC
TRBD1,TRBJ2-5,TRBV19,CASQPTGQGKETQYF,TGTGCCAGTCAACCAACGGGACAGGGAAAAGAGACCCAGTACTTC
NA,TRBJ2-1,TRBV5-5,CASSSLRQNNEQFF,TGTGCCAGCAGCTCCCTTCGACAGAACAATGAGCAGTTCTTC
TRBD1,TRBJ2-3,TRBV5-4,CASSRDRGSDTQYF,TGTGCCAGCAGCCGGGACAGGGGTTCAGATACGCAGTATTTT
NA,TRBJ1-6,TRBV7-3,CASSLSGQNSPLHF,TGTGCCAGCAGCTTATCGGGACAAAATTCACCCCTCCACTTT
TRBD1,TRBJ2-7,TRBV2,CASSGQGNFYEQYF,TGTGCCAGCAGTGGACAGGGTAATTTCTACGAGCAGTACTTC
NA,TRBJ2-5,TRBV2,CASRRLQETQYF,TGTGCCAGCAGGCGGCTCCAAGAGACCCAGTACTTC
NA,TRBJ2-1,TRBV6-5,CASTYFRGYNEQFF,TGTGCCAGCACCTATTTCAGAGGATACAATGAGCAGTTCTTC
NA,TRBJ2-1,TRBV6-5,CASSPFGGGEQFF,TGTGCCAGCAGCCCTTTTGGGGGCGGTGAGCAGTTCTTC
TRBD1,TRBJ1-1,TRBV27,CASRRGTGGTEAFF,TGTGCCAGCAGGAGAGGGACAGGGGGCACTGAAGCTTTCTTT
TRBD1,TRBJ1-6,TRBV7-9,CASSFQPGTGKPLHF,TGTGCCAGCAGCTTCCAACCCGGGACAGGGAAACCCCTCCACTTT
NA,TRBJ1-2,TRBV6-1,CASSDTGVGYGYTF,TGTGCCAGCAGTGATACGGGGGTAGGCTATGGCTACACCTTC
NA,TRBJ1-1,TRBV5-1,CASSLGAGGNTEAFF,TGCGCCAGCAGCTTGGGTGCGGGGGGGAACACTGAAGCTTTCTTT
NA,TRBJ2-5,TRBV4-1,CASSQGRTQGSETQYF,TGCGCCAGCAGCCAAGGGAGGACGCAGGGGTCAGAGACCCAGTACTTC
NA,TRBJ1-1,TRBV27,CASKIQGFTEAFF,TGTGCCAGCAAAATACAGGGTTTCACTGAAGCTTTCTTT
TRBD1,TRBJ1-1,TRBV9,CASSVVGTGNTEAFF,TGTGCCAGCAGCGTAGTAGGGACAGGGAACACTGAAGCTTTCTTT
TRBD2,TRBJ2-5,TRBV5-4,CASSLRAGSGRPQTQYF,TGTGCCAGCAGCTTGAGAGCGGGAAGCGGGAGGCCTCAGACCCAGTACTTC
NA,TRBJ1-5,TRBV29-1,CSVVFGFGQPQHF,TGCAGCGTTGTGTTCGGATTCGGGCAGCCCCAGCATTTT